This T cell receptor (beta chain) appears in the sequencing data of a study of cytomegalovirus exposure and HLA in healthy donors. The PCR contained 60 Vbeta and 13 Jbeta primers. Sequenced by immunoSEQ multiplex PCR; TCRdb stores in-frame clones only, minus some. This table has approximately 100,000 clones, 66% appearing once. Study results and caveats: The study dropped some indistinguishable V segments, TRBV6-2 and TRBV6-3 among them.

A word on this clone: The antigen remains undetermined.

The CDR3 has 14 amino acids. Germline V gene data show CDR1 as KGHSH and CDR2 as LQKENI. V gave up 6 bases and J gave up 8 bases; unmatched junction bases: 11. The chain links TRBV18 to TRBJ1-2, with 8 bases aligning to TRBD1. The sequence came from a woman aged 50 to 60 in good health and CMV-seronegative. Sample: PBMCs. This CDR3 is CASSTGQVRGGYTF. CDR3 nucleotide sequence: TGTGCCAGCTCTACGGGACAGGTTCGTGGGGGCTACACCTTC.